The source of this T cell receptor (beta chain) is a study of blood T cell repertoires in COVID-19. Study-wide background: Nucleic acid was either cDNA or gDNA, and it came from T cells, B-cell-depleted T cells, or PBMCs.

Between the trimmed V and J ends, which lost 4 bases and 3 bases, there was a span of 15 bases. This CDR3 is built from 14 residues. Looked up from germline, CDR1 is SQVTM and CDR2 is ANQGSEA. This table comes from immunoSEQ multiplex PCR, and its TCRdb copy is limited to in-frame clones, with some not included. Here the sample spans some 180,000 clones, around 85% being singletons. V usage is TRBV29-1 and J usage is TRBJ1-1; D is possibly TRBD1 (6 bases). This clonotype originated in a woman aged 55-70 years with acute or convalescent COVID-19. Specimen: peripheral blood. CDR3 in DNA: TGCAGCGTTGCCGAAACAGGGTTGGACACTGAAGCTTTCTTT. Its translation is CSVAETGLDTEAFF.